This T cell receptor beta chain was sequenced during a study of shared clonotypes between healthy human individuals. Naive CD8 isolation took CD45RO-negative cells positively selected for CCR7 and excluded terminally differentiated effector memory CD45RA+ cells. The repertoire was sequenced with immunoSEQ multiplex PCR; TCRdb's copy has only in-frame clones and lacks some. Among about 580,000 clones listed, roughly 98% were seen once. Trimming shortened V by 2 bases and J by 6 bases, and 14 bases separated the two germline ends. Germline V gene sequence: CDR1 GTSNPN, CDR2 SVGIG (reference sequence). The CDR3 extends over 13 amino acids.

Material for sequencing was naive CD8+ T cells sorted from blood. The receptor was derived from a man aged 25 to 40 in good health. This rearrangement joins TRBV30 to TRBJ2-7; D remains ambiguous. DNA for the CDR3: TGTGCCTGGAGTCCAGGTCTTCTCACCGAGCAGTACTTC. Translated, it gives CAWSPGLLTEQYF. Looking up the rest from reference TRBV30 and TRBJ2-7 gives the full variable domain: SQTIHQWPATLVQPVGSPLSLECTVEGTSNPNLYWYRQAAGRGLQLLFYSVGIGQISSEVPQNLSASRPQDRQFILSSKKLLLSDSGFYLCAWSPGLLTEQYFGPGTRLTVT.